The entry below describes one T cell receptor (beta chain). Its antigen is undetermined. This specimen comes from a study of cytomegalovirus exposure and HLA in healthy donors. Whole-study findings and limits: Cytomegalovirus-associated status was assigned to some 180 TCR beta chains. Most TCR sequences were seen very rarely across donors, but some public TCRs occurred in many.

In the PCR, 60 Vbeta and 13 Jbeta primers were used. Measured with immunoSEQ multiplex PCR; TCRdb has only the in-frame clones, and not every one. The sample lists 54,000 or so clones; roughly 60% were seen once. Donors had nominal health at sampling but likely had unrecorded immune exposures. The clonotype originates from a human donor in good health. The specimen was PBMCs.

The CDR3 protein is CASSTTRGNTEAFF. The DNA of the CDR3 is TGTGCCAGCTCCACAACAAGAGGGAACACTGAAGCTTTCTTT. This rearrangement joins TRBV18 to TRBJ1-1; no clear D. Per the germline V gene, CDR1 is KGHSH and CDR2 is LQKENI. Trimming took off 6 bases at V and 1 base at J, with 12 bases between the two ends. The CDR3 consists of 14 residues.